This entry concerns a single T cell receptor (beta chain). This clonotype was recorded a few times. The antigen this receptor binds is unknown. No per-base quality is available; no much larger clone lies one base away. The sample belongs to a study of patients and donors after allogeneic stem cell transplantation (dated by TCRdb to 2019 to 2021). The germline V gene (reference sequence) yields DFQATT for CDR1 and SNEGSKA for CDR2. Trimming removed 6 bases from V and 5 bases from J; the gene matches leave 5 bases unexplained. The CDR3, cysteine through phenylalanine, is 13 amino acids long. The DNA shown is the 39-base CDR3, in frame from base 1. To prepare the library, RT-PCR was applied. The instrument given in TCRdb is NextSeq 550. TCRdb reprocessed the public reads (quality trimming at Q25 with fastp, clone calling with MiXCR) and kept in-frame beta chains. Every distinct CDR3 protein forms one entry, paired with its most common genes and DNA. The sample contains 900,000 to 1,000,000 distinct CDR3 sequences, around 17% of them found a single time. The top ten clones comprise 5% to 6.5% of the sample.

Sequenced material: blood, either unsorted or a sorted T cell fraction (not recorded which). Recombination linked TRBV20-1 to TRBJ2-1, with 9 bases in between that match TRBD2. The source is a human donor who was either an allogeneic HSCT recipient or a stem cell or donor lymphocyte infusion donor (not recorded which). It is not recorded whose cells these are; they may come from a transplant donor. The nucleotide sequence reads TGCAGTGCCGGACTAGCGAGCCACAATGAGCAGTTCTTC. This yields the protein CSAGLASHNEQFF.